This paragraph covers one T cell receptor beta chain sequence. What it binds is unknown. Measured with immunoSEQ multiplex PCR; TCRdb has only the in-frame clones, and not every one. Altogether more than 65,000 clones are present, approximately 91% being singletons, with the ten largest covering roughly 0.31%. These data belong to a study of graft-versus-host responses after intestinal transplantation. Study overall: Those transplanted obtained multivisceral, liver-intestinal, or isolated intestinal grafts. The study gave all recipients anti-thymocyte globulin induction, then tacrolimus and steroids for 2 to 3 years. Study-level results: When patients had graft-donor T cell macrochimerism, their allografts held high graft-versus-host to host-versus-graft clonal ratios.

CDR1 is SQVTM, CDR2 ANQGSEA, per germline. Germline trimming cut 6 bases from V and 2 bases from J; bases unmatched to any gene: 6. The CDR3 sequence is 13 residues long. The specimen comprised unstimulated CD4+ T cells sorted from spleen or lymph node cells, sampled before intestinal transplant. The source of this sequence is a human donor who received an intestinal transplant. V gene TRBV29-1 combines with J gene TRBJ2-7, with 8 positions matching TRBD2. The CDR3 is CSVISGITYEQYF. The CDR3 DNA follows: TGCAGCGTCATTAGCGGGATTACCTACGAGCAGTACTTC.